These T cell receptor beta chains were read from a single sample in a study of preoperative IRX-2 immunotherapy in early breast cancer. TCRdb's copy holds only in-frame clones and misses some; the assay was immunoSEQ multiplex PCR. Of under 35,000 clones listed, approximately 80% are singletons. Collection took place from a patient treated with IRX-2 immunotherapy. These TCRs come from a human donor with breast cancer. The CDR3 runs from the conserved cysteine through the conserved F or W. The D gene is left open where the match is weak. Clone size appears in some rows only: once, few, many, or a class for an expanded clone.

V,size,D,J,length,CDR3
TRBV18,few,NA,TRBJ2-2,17,CASSPSRPHSSTGELFF
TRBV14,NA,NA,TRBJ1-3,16,CASSQDIPGHRNTIYF
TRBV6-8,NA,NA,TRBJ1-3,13,CAIRAESGNTIYF
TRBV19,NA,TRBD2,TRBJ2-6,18,CASSIGSSGSSGANVLTF
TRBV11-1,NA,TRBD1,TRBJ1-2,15,CASRSNRGFDYGYTF
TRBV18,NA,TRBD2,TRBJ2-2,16,CASSPRLAGDTGELFF
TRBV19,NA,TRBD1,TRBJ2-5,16,CASSQPGGQGFETQYF
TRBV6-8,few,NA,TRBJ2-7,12,CASSYSAYEQYF
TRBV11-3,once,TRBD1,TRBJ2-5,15,CASSLGGSGGETQYF
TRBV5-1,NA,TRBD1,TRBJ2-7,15,CASSLGGQGFYEQYF
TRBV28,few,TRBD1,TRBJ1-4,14,CASSPTGGLGKLFF
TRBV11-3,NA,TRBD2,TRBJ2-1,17,CASSPIIGTSGGVEQFF
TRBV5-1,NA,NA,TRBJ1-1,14,CASSLSSGRTEAFF
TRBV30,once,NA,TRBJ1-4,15,CAWKSYRDHNEKLFF
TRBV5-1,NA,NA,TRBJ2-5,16,CASSRGPQGYQETQYF
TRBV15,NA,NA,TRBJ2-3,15,CATSREGRRTDTQYF
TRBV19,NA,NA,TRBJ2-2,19,CASSIGPYRNRPNTGELFF
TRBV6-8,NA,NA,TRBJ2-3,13,CASSYLDTDTQYF
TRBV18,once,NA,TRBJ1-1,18,CASSSLDGAMGGNTEAFF
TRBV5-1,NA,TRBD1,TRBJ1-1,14,CASSLGQGAEEAFF
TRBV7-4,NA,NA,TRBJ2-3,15,CASSLRGPPTDTQYF
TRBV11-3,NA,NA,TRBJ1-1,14,CASTPRGGDTEAFF
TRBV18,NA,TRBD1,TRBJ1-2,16,CASNKQGPPANYGYTF
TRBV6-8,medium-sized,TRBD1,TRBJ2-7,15,CASRDREHGSYEQYF
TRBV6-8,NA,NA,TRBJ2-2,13,CASTQQGTGELFF
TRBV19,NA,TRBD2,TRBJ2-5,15,CASSIRSGGQETQYF
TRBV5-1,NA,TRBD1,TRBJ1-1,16,CASSLGRGLLNTEAFF
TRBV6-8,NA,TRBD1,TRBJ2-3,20,CASRYTGTGAIWGVTDTQYF
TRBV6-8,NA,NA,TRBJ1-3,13,CASSFTYTDTIYF
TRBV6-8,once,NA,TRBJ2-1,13,CASRKQGGNEQFF